This T cell receptor (beta chain) was found in a study of blood T cells in healthy people across ages (dated by TCRdb to between 2014 and 2017). Background on the whole study: In model experiments, roughly one uniquely barcoded TCR beta cDNA molecule per two T cells was captured by template switching. For two donors (one aged 18 to 30 and one aged 80 or older), the study analyzed two additional independent replicas of 1 million unique cDNA reads from the same blood draw. To avoid experimental bias, donors of different ages were spread randomly across the sequencing lanes. The donors were divided into four age groups: young (average approximately 15 years), middle-aged (under 40), aged (approximately 59) and long-lived (82). To track age-related changes in TCR beta repertoire diversity, the study relied on deep sequencing normalized with unique cDNA molecular identifiers. What the research found in general, with its limitations: Because the CMV infection status of the donors was unknown, age-related changes in expanded clonotypes may potentially have been confounded. Conclusive comparison of naive and antigen-experienced compartments was prevented by the profiling of bulk unsorted PBMCs. A strong correlation was found between observed TCR beta diversity and the percentage of naive T cells measured by flow cytometry. Total diversity estimates from one million sequenced T cells were considered lower bounds and underestimates. Compared with the aged group, more naive CD4+ T cells, fewer expanded clones and increased TCR diversity were shown by the long-lived group, suggesting age selection. As age increased, observed TCR beta diversity per million T cells dropped in a roughly linear way, and a significant reduction was already evident by age about 36.

About this clonotype: Its antigen is still unknown. No much larger clone is present one base from it, and per-base qualities are unavailable.

The V end gives up 8 bases and the J end 15 bases, leaving 20 bases in the junction not matched to a gene. From its cysteine to its phenylalanine, the CDR3 spans 15 amino acids. The entry retains the CDR3 DNA only, 45 bases that are in frame from base 1. Systemically healthy Caucasian individuals from Russia, 39 in total and aged about 6 to 100 years, were included as donors. Each donor gave 9 to 10 milliliters of peripheral blood, collected into EDTA-treated Vacutainer tubes. Ficoll-Paque density-gradient centrifugation was used to isolate PBMCs, with at least 6.5 million per sample. Total RNA, at least 6 micrograms per sample, was extracted from PBMCs with Trizol reagent. The percentages of naive CD45RAhigh/CD27high T cells were determined by flow cytometry on a PBMC aliquot from every donor. Library method: 5' RACE. The data were produced on an Illumina HiSeq 2500. A second PCR of roughly 6 to 11 cycles was performed with a sample-barcoded 5' primer and a J-beta primer mix. A template-switch 5' adaptor carrying 12 random nucleotides introduced a unique molecular identifier onto each TCR beta cDNA molecule. Each sample yielded at least 2.5 million CDR3-containing paired-end reads. First-strand cDNA synthesis was performed from all RNA using the Mint cDNA synthesis kit, with priming by a TRBC-specific oligonucleotide. All cDNA was treated with uracil-DNA glycosylase and then went through a first 18-cycle PCR with the universal primers M1SS and BC2_uni_R. Concerning the study's data processing: For normalization, 1 million high-quality reads were randomly selected from each sample, with every read carrying a distinct molecular identifier. Reads with shared molecular identifiers were discarded instead of being binned into consensus sequences. MiTCR, with a Q25 quality threshold and the strictest error-elimination algorithm, was used for CDR3 identification, clonotype clustering and error correction. A nonparametric unseen species model with Euler transformation was used to estimate a lower bound on total TCR beta diversity. TCRdb trimmed public reads at Q25 via fastp, called clones via MiXCR and kept in-frame beta chains. For every CDR3 protein sequence, its rows merge into one entry that carries the most common genes and DNA. V and J calls and clone size were set by TCRdb, not the authors. The sample yields around 1,500,000 distinct CDR3 sequences; approximately 30% were counted once. The biggest ten clones account for more than 6% of the sample.

The sequence came from a woman aged 25 to 39 in good health. The rearrangement combines TRBV12-3 or TRBV12-4 with TRBJ1-4; 8 middle bases align to TRBD1. Sequencing input: blood. The base sequence is TGTGCCAGCGCAAAGCATGGGACAGGTAGCCAAACTGTGTTTTTT. Translated, it reads CASAKHGTGSQTVFF.